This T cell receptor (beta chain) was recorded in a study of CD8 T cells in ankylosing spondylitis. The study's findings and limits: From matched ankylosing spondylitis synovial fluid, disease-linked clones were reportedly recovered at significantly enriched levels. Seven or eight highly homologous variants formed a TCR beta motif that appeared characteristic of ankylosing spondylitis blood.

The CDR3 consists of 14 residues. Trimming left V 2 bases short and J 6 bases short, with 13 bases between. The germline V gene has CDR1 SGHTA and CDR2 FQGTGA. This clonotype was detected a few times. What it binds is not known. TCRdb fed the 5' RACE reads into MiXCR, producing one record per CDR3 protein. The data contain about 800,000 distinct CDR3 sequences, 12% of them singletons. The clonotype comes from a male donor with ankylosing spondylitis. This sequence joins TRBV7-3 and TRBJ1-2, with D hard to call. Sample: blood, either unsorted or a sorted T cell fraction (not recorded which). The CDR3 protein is CASSLGGVTNGYTF. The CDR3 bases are TGTGCCAGCAGCTTAGGTGGAGTTACCAATGGCTACACCTTC.